Included here is one TCR beta chain sequence, with context. CDR3 length equals 10 residues. The germline gives CDR1 WSHSY, CDR2 SAAADI. Germline trimming cut 10 bases from V and 10 bases from J; bases unmatched to any gene: 6. These data come from a study of control samples from healthy donors and cancer patients. Libraries were prepared by immunoSEQ multiplex PCR; TCRdb keeps only in-frame clonotypes and omits some of them. The sample gives around 120,000 clones, 80% to 90% of which show up once; 1.1% is in the top ten. This receptor was taken from a woman between 50 and 59 years old with colorectal cancer. Sequenced sample: PBMCs. This sequence joins TRBV10-2 and TRBJ2-5; 7 nucleotides match TRBD2. In nucleotides, the CDR3 is TGCGCCACCCAGGGAGGGGACCAGTACTTC. It encodes CATQGGDQYF.